A selection of T cell receptor beta chains follows, all from one sample in a study of blood T cell repertoires in COVID-19. The repertoire was sequenced with immunoSEQ multiplex PCR; TCRdb's copy has only in-frame clones and lacks some. The sample shows approximately 70,000 clones, 85% to 90% of them seen only once. The sequenced sample consisted of peripheral blood. The origin of the receptors is a human donor in a cohort sampled during active COVID-19. Both conserved end residues are part of each CDR3.

CDR3 protein: CASSEADRGPYEQYF
J gene: TRBJ2-7
V gene: TRBV6-1

CDR3 protein: CASSQDSQETQYF
J gene: TRBJ2-5
V gene: TRBV18

CDR3 protein: CASSLGYLGELFF
J gene: TRBJ2-2
V gene: TRBV5-6

CDR3 protein: CASSPPYLRTDTQYF
J gene: TRBJ2-3
V gene: TRBV18

CDR3 protein: CASSPGTSKTDTQYF
J gene: TRBJ2-3
V gene: TRBV18

CDR3 protein: CASSEDILYGYTF
J gene: TRBJ1-2
V gene: TRBV18

CDR3 protein: CASSVGATGEQPQHF
J gene: TRBJ1-5
V gene: TRBV9

CDR3 protein: CASSRTAEAFF
J gene: TRBJ1-1
V gene: TRBV6-2/TRBV6-3

CDR3 protein: CASSLDNWGGYTF
J gene: TRBJ1-2
V gene: TRBV7-9

CDR3 protein: CASSLSTGMRTEAFF
J gene: TRBJ1-1
V gene: TRBV27

CDR3 protein: CASSQGGGDETQYF
J gene: TRBJ2-5
V gene: TRBV4-2

CDR3 protein: CASTGQGSYEQYF
J gene: TRBJ2-7
V gene: TRBV28

CDR3 protein: CASPRSPGACWPSGLGEQFF
J gene: TRBJ2-1
V gene: TRBV6-8

CDR3 protein: CASCATENTGELFF
J gene: TRBJ2-2
V gene: TRBV5-1

CDR3 protein: CASSDRVSSRTF
J gene: TRBJ1-2
V gene: TRBV6-2/TRBV6-3

CDR3 protein: CASSLLLDNYGYTF
J gene: TRBJ1-2
V gene: TRBV2

CDR3 protein: CASSIVPGDYGYTF
J gene: TRBJ1-2
V gene: TRBV19

CDR3 protein: CASSPAAGGMTEAFF
J gene: TRBJ1-1
V gene: TRBV18

CDR3 protein: CASSPTGTGELFF
J gene: TRBJ2-2
V gene: TRBV7-9

CDR3 protein: CASSLRGEVGYTF
J gene: TRBJ1-2
V gene: TRBV5-6

CDR3 protein: CASSTLPGLAGVDEQFF
J gene: TRBJ2-1
V gene: TRBV7-2

CDR3 protein: CASSRGGISNQPQHF
J gene: TRBJ1-5
V gene: TRBV3-1/TRBV3-2

CDR3 protein: CASSRVPGQGAYEQYF
J gene: TRBJ2-7
V gene: TRBV7-9

CDR3 protein: CASSQLQGLFSGGYTF
J gene: TRBJ1-2
V gene: TRBV3-1/TRBV3-2

CDR3 protein: CASRNREKVNSPLHF
J gene: TRBJ1-6
V gene: TRBV25-1

CDR3 protein: CASSVSGALYNEQFF
J gene: TRBJ2-1
V gene: TRBV9

CDR3 protein: CSVEATSGSRNEQFF
J gene: TRBJ2-1
V gene: TRBV29-1

CDR3 protein: CASSLGPRRGPGDTEAFF
J gene: TRBJ1-1
V gene: TRBV5-1

CDR3 protein: CASSLGTGGMNTEAFF
J gene: TRBJ1-1
V gene: TRBV28

CDR3 protein: CASSFTPGLALGNEQFF
J gene: TRBJ2-1
V gene: TRBV27

CDR3 protein: CASSQDRQTGTSTDTQYF
J gene: TRBJ2-3
V gene: TRBV4-3

CDR3 protein: CASSLVGGTSAYEQYF
J gene: TRBJ2-7
V gene: TRBV13

CDR3 protein: CASSQEGLADTQYF
J gene: TRBJ2-3
V gene: TRBV11-2

CDR3 protein: CAWSRGIQETQYF
J gene: TRBJ2-5
V gene: TRBV30

CDR3 protein: CSVAFESGANVLTF
J gene: TRBJ2-6
V gene: TRBV29-1

CDR3 protein: CASSLYVRDWEQYF
J gene: TRBJ2-7
V gene: TRBV7-2

CDR3 protein: CASSRTGSPGYTF
J gene: TRBJ1-2
V gene: TRBV28

CDR3 protein: CASSPDPQRGSNQPQHF
J gene: TRBJ1-5
V gene: TRBV7-9

CDR3 protein: CASTSRARFGIQYF
J gene: TRBJ2-4
V gene: TRBV24-1

CDR3 protein: CASRAGVAKNIQYF
J gene: TRBJ2-4
V gene: TRBV5-1

CDR3 protein: CASSQPSEGRNEQYF
J gene: TRBJ2-7
V gene: TRBV3-1/TRBV3-2

CDR3 protein: CASSLRLAGGSEQYF
J gene: TRBJ2-7
V gene: TRBV6-5

CDR3 protein: CASSLSGRANEQFF
J gene: TRBJ2-1
V gene: TRBV28

CDR3 protein: CASSKGRLSYEQYF
J gene: TRBJ2-7
V gene: TRBV21-1

CDR3 protein: CASSPQERGGNEQFF
J gene: TRBJ2-1
V gene: TRBV5-4

CDR3 protein: CAISDRQGAHTEAFF
J gene: TRBJ1-1
V gene: TRBV10-3

CDR3 protein: CSVGSGTGVTGELFF
J gene: TRBJ2-2
V gene: TRBV29-1

CDR3 protein: CASSLSGGSLAFF
J gene: TRBJ1-1
V gene: TRBV12-3/TRBV12-4